The 25 T cell receptor beta chains listed next were all sequenced from one sample in a study of T cells after yellow fever vaccination. TCRdb recomputed calls from the 5' RACE reads with MiXCR, one row per CDR3 protein. The sample yields approximately 12,000 distinct CDR3 sequences, about 6% seen once. Source: PBMCs, either bulk or a sorted T-cell subset (CD4+, CD8+, memory, or dextramer-sorted; not recorded which), taken on the day of the yellow fever booster vaccination. The source of these receptors is a man aged 25 to 40 who received the YFV17D yellow fever vaccine.

This clonotype was seen many times. The V gene is TRBV18, the J gene TRBJ2-1, with D uncertain. V lost 0 bases, J lost 0 bases, and 9 bases lay in between. CDR1 is KGHSH, CDR2 LQKENI, per germline. The CDR3 consists of 16 residues. The CDR3 loop reads CASSPPARSSYNEQFF. The DNA for the CDR3 is TGTGCCAGCTCACCACCGGCCCGGAGCTCCTACAATGAGCAGTTCTTC.

The genes are TRBV7-2 and TRBJ2-3; unclear D gene. The germline V gene encodes CDR1 SGHTA and CDR2 FQGNSA. V shed 6 bases and J shed 3 bases, with 10 bases lying between them. There are 13 residues in the CDR3. CDR3 coding DNA: TGTGCCAGCAGTCTCGACCGAACAGATACGCAGTATTTT. As protein: CASSLDRTDTQYF. The entire variable domain, with the rest obtained from reference TRBV7-2 and TRBJ2-3, is as follows: GAGVSQSPSNKVTEKGKDVELRCDPISGHTALYWYRQSLGQGLEFLIYFQGNSAPDKSGLPSDRFSAERTGGSVSTLTIQRTQQEDSAVYLCASSLDRTDTQYFGPGTRLTVL.

The V and J genes are TRBV3-1 and TRBJ2-5; 7 positions agree with TRBD2. The CDR3 extends over 13 amino acids. Per the germline V gene, CDR1 is LGHDT and CDR2 is YNNKEL (reference sequence). V shed 2 bases and J 4 bases; nucleotides not matched to a gene: 1. The CDR3 DNA reads TGTGCCAGCAGCCAACGGGGGGTAGAGACCCAGTACTTC. Protein: CASSQRGVETQYF.

This clonotype came up many times. V and J are TRBV19 and TRBJ1-5; a possible D gene is TRBD1 (6 bases). CDR1 and CDR2 from the germline V gene are LNHDA and SQIVND (reference sequence). CDR3 length: 14 amino acids. Trimming pared 7 bases from V and 11 bases from J, leaving 21 bases between. The CDR3 coding sequence is TGTGCCAGTAATCCGGACAGCCGAGCCCGGTCCCAGCATTTT. Translated, it gives CASNPDSRARSQHF.

This clonotype appeared many times. CDR3 sequence (DNA): TGTGCCAGCAGCCCCCCCGGGGCCGTCGGCTATGGCTACACCTTC. This gives the protein CASSPPGAVGYGYTF. The chain combines TRBV7-6 with TRBJ1-2; perhaps TRBD1 as D (5 bases). There are 15 residues in the CDR3. The V end lost 5 bases, the J end lost 4 bases, and 17 bases lay between the germline ends. Germline loops: CDR1 SGHVS, CDR2 FNYEAQ. Full variable domain (rest looked up from reference TRBV7-6 and TRBJ1-2): GAGVSQSPRYKVTKRGQDVALRCDPISGHVSLYWYRQALGQGPEFLTYFNYEAQQDKSGLPNDRFSAERPEGSISTLTIQRTEQRDSAMYRCASSPPGAVGYGYTFGSGTRLTVV.

This clonotype has at least ten counts. The chain carries TRBV6-1 and TRBJ1-1, with D perhaps matching TRBD1 (5 bases). Deletions cut 3 bases from V and 0 bases from J, with 11 bases between. Germline V lookup: CDR1 MNHNS, CDR2 SASEGT. The CDR3 covers 15 residues. CDR3 bases: TGTGCCAGCAGTGATCCTGGGGGAGTGAACACTGAAGCTTTCTTT. This encodes CASSDPGGVNTEAFF.

This clonotype was found many times. The rearrangement links TRBV19 to TRBJ2-5; 8 bases are shared with TRBD2. The V and J ends lost 7 bases and 11 bases, in that order; junction bases with no gene match: 12. This CDR3 comprises 13 residues. CDR1 is LNHDA, CDR2 SQIVND, per germline (reference sequence). The CDR3 spells CASTAWAGGAQYF. The DNA of the CDR3 is TGTGCCAGTACTGCCTGGGCGGGAGGTGCTCAGTACTTC.

By share, this clonotype ranks as medium-sized. The rearrangement links TRBV4-3 to TRBJ2-1; D gene ambiguous. This CDR3 is 10 amino acids long. Between the trimmed V and J ends, which lost 3 bases and 13 bases, there was a span of 7 bases. Germline V gene lookup returns CDR1 LGHNA and CDR2 YSLEER. The CDR3 region has the DNA TGCGCCAGCAGCCACCCCGCCCAGTTCTTC. Translated, it gives CASSHPAQFF.

This clonotype was detected many times. This chain links TRBV20-1 with TRBJ2-5, with TRBD2 identical over 8 bases. CDR3 length: 16 residues. Germline lookup yields CDR1 DFQATT and CDR2 SNEGSKA (reference sequence). V dropped 3 bases and J dropped 1; count of bases not matched to a gene: 10. The CDR3 loop is CSASGLRGGVQETQYF. The DNA of the CDR3 is TGCAGTGCTAGTGGACTACGGGGGGGGGTCCAAGAGACCCAGTACTTC.

The sample holds many counts of this clonotype. The CDR3 spells CASTKGYGELFF. CDR3 DNA: TGTGCCAGCACAAAGGGGTACGGGGAGCTGTTTTTT. The chain joins TRBV2 to TRBJ2-2; weak D call: TRBD1 (5 bases). In germline, CDR1 is SNHLY, CDR2 FYNNEI. The CDR3 is 12 amino acids. Trimming cost V 7 bases and J 7 bases, with 10 bases left between them.

This clonotype was seen at least ten times. The chain uses TRBV29-1 and TRBJ1-1, with a tentative D call TRBD1 (5 bases). The CDR3 covers 15 residues. Germline lookup yields CDR1 SQVTM and CDR2 ANQGSEA. The V end was cut by 3 bases, the J end by 1 base, with 15 bases between. The CDR3 DNA follows: TGCAGCGTTGATTTTTCGGGGGACGGGAACACTGAAGCTTTCTTT. This encodes CSVDFSGDGNTEAFF. Together with reference TRBV29-1 and TRBJ1-1, the CDR3 gives the full variable domain: SAVISQKPSRDICQRGTSLTIQCQVDSQVTMMFWYRQQPGQSLTLIATANQGSEATYESGFVIDKFPISRPNLTFSTLTVSNMSPEDSSIYLCSVDFSGDGNTEAFFGQGTRLTVV.

This clonotype appeared many times. The V and J genes are TRBV7-2 and TRBJ2-2; 11 positions match TRBD1. V trimming: 5 bases; J trimming: 5 bases; junction bases outside the gene matches: 4. The CDR3 runs to 15 residues. The V gene's germline CDR1 is SGHTA and CDR2 FQGNSA. In DNA form, the CDR3 reads TGTGCCAGCAGCGTCCGGGACAGGGGGACCGGGGAGCTGTTTTTT. It encodes CASSVRDRGTGELFF.

This clonotype was observed at least ten times. V is TRBV20-1 and J is TRBJ2-1; TRBD2 matches at 12 bases. CDR1 and CDR2 (germline): DFQATT, SNEGSKA (reference sequence). The CDR3 contains 19 residues. The ends lost 0 bases at V and 8 bases at J; junction bases unmatched: 17. The CDR3 region is CSARELLAGGFSQGDEQFF. In DNA form, the CDR3 reads TGCAGTGCTAGAGAGCTACTAGCGGGAGGCTTTAGCCAGGGCGATGAGCAGTTCTTC.

This clonotype is labeled as medium-sized. J is TRBJ2-1 and V is TRBV12-3 or TRBV12-4; D not resolved. The CDR3 runs 13 residues. With 7 bases removed from V and 4 bases from J, the gap between germline ends came to 11 bases. Here the CDR3 DNA reads TGTGCCAGCACCCCGGGTTTTTACAATGAGCAGTTCTTC. This codes for CASTPGFYNEQFF.

In this sample, this clonotype turned up many times. The gene calls are TRBV19 and TRBJ1-1; 7 bases agree with TRBD1. Looked up from germline, CDR1 is LNHDA and CDR2 is SQIVND (reference sequence). The J segment lost 6 bases and the V segment lost 7 bases, leaving 8 bases of the junction unmatched. This CDR3 has 13 amino acids. This CDR3 is CASTTNRGSEAFF. DNA of the CDR3: TGTGCCAGTACCACCAACAGGGGATCTGAAGCTTTCTTT.

This clonotype was picked up many times. J is TRBJ2-5 and V is TRBV20-1; a possible D gene is TRBD2 (6 bases). From germline, CDR1 is DFQATT and CDR2 SNEGSKA (reference sequence). V gave up 1 base and J gave up 4 bases, with 10 bases separating them. This CDR3 has 13 amino acids. CDR3 region: CSARVRGPETQYF. The CDR3 bases are TGCAGTGCTAGAGTGCGGGGTCCAGAGACCCAGTACTTC.

This clonotype was recorded at least ten times. V is TRBV23-1 and J is TRBJ1-2, with TRBD1 matching 7 bases. TRBV23-1 is placed among ORFs of uncertain function. Losses at the gene ends were 2 bases for V and 4 bases for J; bases not matched to a gene: 16. The CDR3 totals 18 residues. CDR3 region: CASSQVRQGGIFLYGYTF. In DNA form, the CDR3 reads TGCGCCAGCAGTCAAGTCAGACAGGGAGGAATTTTTCTCTATGGCTACACCTTC.

This clonotype is judged medium-sized (0.01 to 0.1%). The V call is TRBV6-2 or TRBV6-3, the J call TRBJ2-1; unclear D gene. In germline, CDR1 is MNHEY, CDR2 SVGEGT. The CDR3 is 12 residues long. Deletions cut 2 bases from V and 10 bases from J, with 9 bases between. This chain's CDR3 is CASSYSNGEQFF. The CDR3 region has the DNA TGTGCCAGCAGTTACAGCAACGGGGAGCAGTTCTTC.

By share of the sample, this clonotype is medium-sized (0.01 to 0.1%). V and J are TRBV4-3 and TRBJ2-7; D is unclear. The CDR3 length is 15 residues. V dropped 0 bases and J dropped 2 bases, with 11 bases sitting between them. CDR1 LGHNA and CDR2 YSLEER come from the germline V gene. The CDR3 loop reads CASSQDTRRPYEQYF. The DNA for the CDR3 is TGCGCCAGCAGCCAAGATACGCGGCGACCCTACGAGCAGTACTTC.

This clonotype was detected many times. This chain joins TRBV27 and TRBJ2-3; TRBD1 might be the D (5 bases). Germline CDR1 reads MNHEY; CDR2 reads SMNVEV (reference sequence). Trimming pared 6 bases from V and 4 bases from J, leaving 17 bases between. The CDR3 loop spans 15 amino acids. CDR3 nucleotide sequence: TGTGCCAGCAGCTCCCGCAGGGCTAGAGCAGATACGCAGTATTTT. Its protein product is CASSSRRARADTQYF.

By its share, this clonotype is medium-sized. V and J are TRBV24-1 and TRBJ2-2, with TRBD2 matching 8 bases. With 3 bases clipped from V and 1 base from J, the junction kept 3 bases outside the gene matches. CDR1 is KGHDR, CDR2 SFDVKD, per germline. CDR3 length: 16 amino acids. The CDR3 spells CATSDPAGENTGELFF. CDR3 sequence (DNA): TGTGCCACCAGTGATCCAGCGGGAGAGAACACCGGGGAGCTGTTTTTT.

This clonotype occurred many times. This rearrangement joins TRBV7-8 to TRBJ1-5, with D possibly matching TRBD1 (5 bases). This CDR3 region has 15 residues. Trimming shortened V by 5 bases and J by 0 bases, and 11 bases separated the two germline ends. Germline V gives CDR1 SGHVS, CDR2 FQNEAQ. The CDR3 protein is CASSGRGGSNQPQHF. CDR3 in DNA: TGTGCCAGCAGCGGCCGGGGGGGTAGCAATCAGCCCCAGCATTTT.

Relative to its sample, this clonotype is medium-sized. The chain joins TRBV29-1 to TRBJ2-5, with 14 positions matching TRBD2. The V gene's germline CDR1 is SQVTM and CDR2 ANQGSEA. J gave up 5 bases and V 2 bases, and 16 bases lay outside the gene matches. The CDR3 is made up of 19 amino acids. CDR3 region: CSVEISGFRLAGGLETQYF. The DNA for the CDR3 is TGCAGCGTTGAAATTTCAGGGTTTCGACTAGCGGGAGGGCTGGAGACCCAGTACTTC.

Ten or more counts support this clonotype. The V call is TRBV5-1, the J call TRBJ2-5, with D possibly being TRBD1 or TRBD2 (5 bases each). V gave up 5 bases and J gave up 5 bases, with 16 bases separating them. Germline values: CDR1 SGHRS, CDR2 YFSETQ. The CDR3 totals 14 residues. CDR3 coding DNA: TGCGCCAGCAGACAGACTTGGGGACCCGAGACCCAGTACTTC. This codes for CASRQTWGPETQYF. The whole variable domain, remainder taken from reference TRBV5-1 and TRBJ2-5, is KAGVTQTPRYLIKTRGQQVTLSCSPISGHRSVSWYQQTPGQGLQFLFEYFSETQRNKGNFPGRFSGRQFSNSRSEMNVSTLELGDSALYLCASRQTWGPETQYFGPGTRLLVL.

This clonotype showed up many times. The V and J genes are TRBV5-1 and TRBJ1-2, with TRBD1 identical over 10 bases. V trimming: 4 bases; J trimming: 3 bases; junction bases outside the gene matches: 9. The CDR3 has 16 amino acids. Germline CDR1 reads SGHRS; CDR2 reads YFSETQ. CDR3 loop: CASSIRPGTGDYGYTF. The CDR3 bases are TGCGCCAGCAGCATCCGCCCCGGGACAGGGGACTATGGCTACACCTTC.